In its sample, the clone carrying this TCR beta chain was seen many times. With 0 bases removed from V and 2 bases from J, the gap between germline ends came to 10 bases. The CDR3 is made up of 15 amino acids. Per germline, CDR1 MNHEY and CDR2 SVGAGI. This sample is part of a study of T cells in Graves' hyperthyroidism and ophthalmopathy. Ophthalmopathy patients had Clinical Activity Score at least 3, NOSPECS grade at least 4, duration under 3 months. TCR beta CDR3 region amplification was performed from RNA transcripts. Carried out on the TCR CDR3, a first-round RT-PCR used the HTBI primer set. One entry per CDR3 protein results from TCRdb running MiXCR on the multiplex PCR reads. The sample has 450,000 to 550,000 distinct CDR3 sequences; about 24% are singletons.

This TCR came from a woman aged 25-40 years with Graves' ophthalmopathy. This sequence joins TRBV6-5 and TRBJ1-2; D gene uncertain. The material sequenced was blood. The CDR3 DNA follows: TGTGCCAGCAGTTACTCCACCGGACCGAACTATGGCTACACCTTC. It translates to CASSYSTGPNYGYTF.